These T cell receptor beta chains were read from a single sample in a study of blood T cells in healthy people across ages. TCRdb re-analysed the 5' RACE reads in MiXCR, keeping a single row per CDR3 protein. The table lists 600,000 or so distinct CDR3 sequences, approximately 30% of them singletons, with approximately 15% in the top ten. The sequenced material came from blood. All receptors derive from an elderly woman in good health. CDR3s include the opening cysteine and the closing phenylalanine or tryptophan. Clone size, where shown, is once, few, many, or a class for clones that have expanded.

v_call clone_size cdr3_aa
TRBV20-1 NA CCARKTGELFF
TRBV20-1 many CSVRGGRGSYNEQFF
TRBV4-2 many CASSQDLPSNQPQHF
TRBV5-5 NA CASSPESEETQYF
TRBV12-3/TRBV12-4 few CASWGGTGNEKLFF
TRBV7-2 NA CASSQLPRGTTYNEQFF
TRBV28 many CASSRGPGTDTQYF
TRBV5-1 many CASSFNAYGYTF
TRBV20-1 many CSARRLAGAGETQYF
TRBV6-2/TRBV6-3 NA CASSHRKKGTSGRVTYNEQFF
TRBV10-3 NA CAISALAGGPGTYEQYF
TRBV27 many CASSPPDRKQYF
TRBV5-1 few CASSLALAALTSYNEQFF
TRBV6-6 few CASSYDRGYEAFF
TRBV6-5 many CASGSYEQYF
TRBV5-1 few CASSLAFPNTGELFF
TRBV20-1 many CSAYRDRAKTQYF
TRBV20-1 many CSARAVPPKYEQYF
TRBV20-1 few CSAPRGWGKRREAFF
TRBV5-6 NA CASSWGGVQYF
TRBV6-2/TRBV6-3 NA CASKQGWDEQFF
TRBV7-2 many CASSSVNRADTQYF
TRBV7-2 NA CASSLVGTGESYTF
TRBV20-1 many CSARDRRLLDLNQPQHF
TRBV7-2 NA CASSSQGGANIQYF
TRBV9 many CASSATDKAERYTF
TRBV29-1 NA CSVVPHRAKNTEAFF
TRBV7-2 many CASSLSSGGSQETQYF
TRBV20-1 many CSARRGRGSSYEQYF
TRBV13 NA CASSEQGAAYNSPLHF
TRBV5-1 NA CASCRTEGYNEQFF
TRBV20-1 NA CSAHKLGGESTDTQYF
TRBV30 NA CAWIWGNEQFF
TRBV4-1 many CASSQAPDEAFF
TRBV6-2/TRBV6-3 NA CASSYGQASRGYTF
TRBV5-1 many CASGLRTGGSYEQYF
TRBV20-1 NA CSVRGTSGNGEQYF
TRBV6-1 many CASSEPSGGYEQYF